The 8 T cell receptor beta chains presented below share a single source sample, sequenced in a study of control samples from healthy donors and cancer patients (dated by TCRdb to about 2020). The library was built by means of the immunoSEQ multiplex PCR assay. Imported from immuneACCESS, the table was reduced by TCRdb to in-frame sequences with V and J called. These copies leave out some clones; in studies compared against another copy, an unresolved V gene accounts for under half, and the cause of the remainder is not known. A total of approximately 170,000 clones appear in this sample, about 90% of them only once. The ten largest account for around 1.4% of the sample. Sample: blood. The receptors stem from a woman aged 45-65 years in good health.

The rearrangement links TRBV4-3 to TRBJ1-6; the match to TRBD1 covers 10 bases. From germline, CDR1 is LGHNA and CDR2 YSLEER. The V segment lost 3 bases and the J segment 8 bases; nucleotides outside the gene matches: 1. The CDR3 runs 14 residues. The CDR3: CASSQGTGDSPLHF. The CDR3 DNA is TGCGCCAGCAGCCAGGGGACAGGGGATTCACCCCTCCACTTT.

The chain combines TRBV7-2 with TRBJ2-3; TRBD2 aligns across 10 bases. Germline V lookup: CDR1 SGHTA, CDR2 FQGNSA. The junction had 3 bases not matched to a gene; V was cut back by 1 base and J by 5 bases. There are 15 residues in the CDR3. CDR3 loop: CASSLGTSGVDTQYF. The CDR3 nucleotides read TGTGCCAGCAGCTTAGGAACTAGCGGGGTAGATACGCAGTATTTT.

The rearrangement links TRBV28 to TRBJ1-5; possibly TRBD1 for D (5 bases). The CDR3 is made up of 14 amino acids. From germline, CDR1 is MDHEN and CDR2 SYDVKM. Trimming stripped 5 bases from V and 6 bases from J, with 14 bases between. As DNA, the CDR3 is TGTGCCAGCAGTGACGGATCCGGGGGTCAGCCCCAGCATTTT. It translates to CASSDGSGGQPQHF. Complete variable domain (other parts from reference TRBV28 and TRBJ1-5): DVKVTQSSRYLVKRTGEKVFLECVQDMDHENMFWYRQDPGLGLRLIYFSYDVKMKEKGDIPEGYSVSREKKERFSLILESASTNQTSMYLCASSDGSGGQPQHFGDGTRLSIL.

The chain combines TRBV6-1 with TRBJ1-2; no clear D gene. Per the germline V gene, CDR1 is MNHNS and CDR2 is SASEGT. V dropped 2 bases and J dropped 5 bases, with 6 bases sitting between them. CDR3 length equals 12 residues. The CDR3 spells CASSENSYGYTF. The CDR3 DNA follows: TGTGCCAGCAGTGAAAACAGTTATGGCTACACCTTC.

V is TRBV7-2 and J is TRBJ1-3; no clear D gene. V dropped 1 base and J dropped 4 bases, with 8 bases sitting between them. The CDR3 totals 14 residues. Germline V gene lookup returns CDR1 SGHTA and CDR2 FQGNSA. CDR3 region: CASSLGPAGNTIYF. CDR3 nucleotide sequence: TGTGCCAGCAGCTTAGGACCGGCAGGAAACACCATATATTTT.

This clone turned up a few times. The chain combines TRBV6-1 with TRBJ1-2; D gene uncertain. Germline lookup yields CDR1 MNHNS and CDR2 SASEGT. The CDR3 is 16 residues long. V was pared by 1 base and J by 4 bases, with 16 bases between. In DNA, the CDR3 is TGTGCCAGCAGTGAAGGCGGGGTAATCATGAGCTATGGCTACACCTTC. It is translated as CASSEGGVIMSYGYTF.

CDR3 amino acids: CASSLDPGGAGELFF. CDR3 bases: TGCGCCAGCAGCTTGGACCCGGGAGGGGCCGGGGAGCTGTTTTTT. The chain employs TRBV5-1 and TRBJ2-2, with TRBD2 identical over 8 bases. The CDR3 length is 15 residues. Germline V CDR1 and CDR2: SGHRS, YFSETQ. V was clipped by 0 bases and J by 6 bases; unmatched bases: 4. Based on the CDR3 plus reference TRBV5-1 and TRBJ2-2, the full variable domain is KAGVTQTPRYLIKTRGQQVTLSCSPISGHRSVSWYQQTPGQGLQFLFEYFSETQRNKGNFPGRFSGRQFSNSRSEMNVSTLELGDSALYLCASSLDPGGAGELFFGEGSRLTVL.

This clone is a singleton in its sample. This chain links TRBV6-5 with TRBJ1-5; D gene unclear. V was clipped by 6 bases and J by 10 bases, with 22 bases between them. The CDR3 is made up of 15 amino acids. CDR1 MNHEY and CDR2 SVGAGI come from the germline V gene. The CDR3 bases are TGTGCCAGCAGGGCCTCTTGGCGTCTTTATCTACCCCAGCATTTT. Its protein product is CASRASWRLYLPQHF.